The rows below give T cell receptor beta chains drawn from one sample of a study of T cell responses to AZD1222 COVID-19 vaccine. Method: immunoSEQ multiplex PCR; TCRdb's copy keeps in-frame clones and lacks some. The sample consists of more than 250,000 clones, approximately 93% of them appearing once. The sample in question was peripheral blood, obtained on day 0 of AZD1222 vaccination. The receptors originated from an adult in good health. CDR3s include the opening cysteine and the closing phenylalanine or tryptophan. D genes are given only for firm matches. Clone size is not always given. Where it is, it says once, few, many or a class for expanded clones.

D: .; size: .; V: TRBV19; J: TRBJ1-2; DNA: TGTGCCAGTAGCCCGGACAATCCCCGTGGCTACACCTTC; CDR3: CASSPDNPRGYTF
D: .; size: .; V: TRBV27; J: TRBJ2-7; DNA: TGTGCCAGCAGTCATGACAGTTCTTATCACGAGCAGTACTTC; CDR3: CASSHDSSYHEQYF
D: .; size: few; V: TRBV6-2/TRBV6-3; J: TRBJ1-2; DNA: TGTGCCAGCAGTTCAGGTTTAGGTGGCTACACCTTC; CDR3: CASSSGLGGYTF
D: .; size: .; V: TRBV30; J: TRBJ1-3; DNA: TGTGCCTGGAGTGTCGGGCCTGGAAACACCATATATTTT; CDR3: CAWSVGPGNTIYF
D: .; size: once; V: TRBV5-1; J: TRBJ2-5; DNA: TGCGCCAGCACCGTACTCGGACTGGGGGAGACCCAGTACTTC; CDR3: CASTVLGLGETQYF
D: .; size: .; V: TRBV7-2; J: TRBJ1-5; DNA: TGTGCCAGCAGCCCCGATCAGCCCCAGCATTTT; CDR3: CASSPDQPQHF
D: .; size: .; V: TRBV7-2; J: TRBJ1-2; DNA: TGTGCCAGCAGCCCGAGCCAGGGGTTTGGCTACACCTTC; CDR3: CASSPSQGFGYTF
D: .; size: .; V: TRBV7-9; J: TRBJ2-3; DNA: TGTGCCAGCTCCGGGTCGGGAACAGATACGCAGTATTTT; CDR3: CASSGSGTDTQYF
D: .; size: once; V: TRBV28; J: TRBJ2-7; DNA: TGTGCCAGCACCAACCGGGGGAGACTTGGCGAGCAGTACTTC; CDR3: CASTNRGRLGEQYF
D: TRBD1; size: .; V: TRBV5-5; J: TRBJ2-7; DNA: TGTGCCAGCAGCTTGGCCGGGACAGGCTCCTACGAGCAGTACTTC; CDR3: CASSLAGTGSYEQYF
D: .; size: .; V: TRBV7-9; J: TRBJ2-1; DNA: TGTGCCAGCAGTGCCCATGGGGATGAGCAGTTCTTC; CDR3: CASSAHGDEQFF
D: .; size: .; V: TRBV4-3; J: TRBJ2-7; DNA: TGCGCCAGCAGCCAACTTTGGGCCCAAGGGAACGAGCAGTACTTC; CDR3: CASSQLWAQGNEQYF
D: TRBD2; size: few; V: TRBV4-1; J: TRBJ2-3; DNA: TGCGCCAGCAGCCGGACTAGCGACCCAGATACGCAGTATTTT; CDR3: CASSRTSDPDTQYF
D: .; size: .; V: TRBV6-5; J: TRBJ2-2; DNA: TGTGCCAGCAGAGCGGGTGCGAACACCGGGGAGCTGTTTTTT; CDR3: CASRAGANTGELFF
D: .; size: .; V: TRBV7-3; J: TRBJ1-1; DNA: TGTGCCAGCAGCTTCGGGTTGGGCACTGAAGCTTTCTTT; CDR3: CASSFGLGTEAFF
D: TRBD2; size: .; V: TRBV4-2; J: TRBJ2-7; DNA: TGTGCCAGCAGCCAAGGGGCCCGGACTAGCGGGAGAGGGGGCTACGAGCAGTACTTC; CDR3: CASSQGARTSGRGGYEQYF
D: TRBD1; size: .; V: TRBV10-1; J: TRBJ1-1; DNA: TGCGCCACTTCGACAGGGATAAACACTGAAGCTTTCTTT; CDR3: CATSTGINTEAFF
D: .; size: .; V: TRBV27; J: TRBJ2-2; DNA: TGTGCCAGCACCCGAACGAACACCGGGGAGCTGTTTTTT; CDR3: CASTRTNTGELFF
D: .; size: .; V: TRBV6-5; J: TRBJ2-2; DNA: TGTGCCAGCAGTCTCGCGGGGGCTATAACCGGGGAGCTGTTTTTT; CDR3: CASSLAGAITGELFF
D: .; size: .; V: TRBV12-3/TRBV12-4; J: TRBJ2-7; DNA: TGTGCCAGCGGATCCCCCTACGAGCAGTACTTC; CDR3: CASGSPYEQYF
D: .; size: .; V: TRBV6-6; J: TRBJ1-5; DNA: TGTGCCAGCAGTCTAACAATGAGCAATCAGCCCCAGCATTTT; CDR3: CASSLTMSNQPQHF
D: .; size: .; V: TRBV5-1; J: TRBJ2-2; DNA: TGCGCCAGCAGCCCCCGGGGCACCGGGGAGCTGTTTTTT; CDR3: CASSPRGTGELFF
D: .; size: .; V: TRBV9; J: TRBJ1-6; DNA: TGTGCCAGCAGCACCGTCAGCTTCAATTCACCCCTCCACTTT; CDR3: CASSTVSFNSPLHF
D: .; size: .; V: TRBV9; J: TRBJ2-7; DNA: TGTGCCAGCAGCGTGGGGCATTCGTCCTCCTACGAGCAGTACTTC; CDR3: CASSVGHSSSYEQYF
D: .; size: once; V: TRBV21-1; J: TRBJ2-7; DNA: TGTGCCAGCAGCAAAAGGCGACCCAAGGTTTTCTACGAGCAGTACTTC; CDR3: CASSKRRPKVFYEQYF
D: .; size: .; V: TRBV6-2/TRBV6-3; J: TRBJ1-2; DNA: TGTGCCAGCAGCCCCGGGACGCCGGGCGTCTATGGCTACACCTTC; CDR3: CASSPGTPGVYGYTF
D: .; size: .; V: TRBV7-3; J: TRBJ2-7; DNA: TGTGCCAGCAGCCCTGATTTAGCTAGATCCGAGCAGTACTTC; CDR3: CASSPDLARSEQYF
D: TRBD2; size: .; V: TRBV7-3; J: TRBJ2-6; DNA: TGTGCCAGCAGCTTAAGGGCGGGAGGGCCCTCTGGGGCCAACGTCCTGACTTTC; CDR3: CASSLRAGGPSGANVLTF
D: .; size: .; V: TRBV10-3; J: TRBJ2-2; DNA: TGTGCCATCAGGAACAGGGCCGTGGCCGGGGAGCTGTTTTTT; CDR3: CAIRNRAVAGELFF
D: TRBD1; size: once; V: TRBV13; J: TRBJ1-2; DNA: TGTGCCAGCAGCGCAACCGGGACAGTAGGCGGCTACACCTTC; CDR3: CASSATGTVGGYTF
D: .; size: .; V: TRBV7-6; J: TRBJ1-2; DNA: TGTGCCAGCAGCTTATACCAACAGGGCCCCTACACCTTC; CDR3: CASSLYQQGPYTF
D: .; size: .; V: TRBV28; J: TRBJ1-2; DNA: TGTGCCAGCAGCCCCGCAGGTGGACGCCCGCTCTTATATGGCTACACCTTC; CDR3: CASSPAGGRPLLYGYTF